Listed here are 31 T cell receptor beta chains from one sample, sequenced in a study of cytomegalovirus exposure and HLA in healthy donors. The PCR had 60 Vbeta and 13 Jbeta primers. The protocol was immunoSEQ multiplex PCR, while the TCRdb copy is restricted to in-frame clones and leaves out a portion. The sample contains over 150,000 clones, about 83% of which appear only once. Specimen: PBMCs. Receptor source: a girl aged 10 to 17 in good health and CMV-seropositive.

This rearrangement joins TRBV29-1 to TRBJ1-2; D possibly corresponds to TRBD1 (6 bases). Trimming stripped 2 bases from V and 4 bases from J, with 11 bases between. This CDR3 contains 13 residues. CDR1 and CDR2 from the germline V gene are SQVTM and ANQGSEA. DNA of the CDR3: TGCAGCGTTGAACTGGCAGGGGCCTATGGCTACACCTTC. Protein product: CSVELAGAYGYTF.

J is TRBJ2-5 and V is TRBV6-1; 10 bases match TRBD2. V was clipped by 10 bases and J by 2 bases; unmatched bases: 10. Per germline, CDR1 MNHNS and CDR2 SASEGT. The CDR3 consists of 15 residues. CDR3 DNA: TGTGCCACTACCTCCGTAGCGGGGGGTCAAGAGACCCAGTACTTC. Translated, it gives CATTSVAGGQETQYF.

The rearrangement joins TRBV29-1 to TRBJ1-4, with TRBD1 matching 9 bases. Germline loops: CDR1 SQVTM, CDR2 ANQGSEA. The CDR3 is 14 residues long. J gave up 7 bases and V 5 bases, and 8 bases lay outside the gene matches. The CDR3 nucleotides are TGCAGCGTTCGTTCCGGGACAGGGCTTGAAAAACTGTTTTTT. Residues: CSVRSGTGLEKLFF.

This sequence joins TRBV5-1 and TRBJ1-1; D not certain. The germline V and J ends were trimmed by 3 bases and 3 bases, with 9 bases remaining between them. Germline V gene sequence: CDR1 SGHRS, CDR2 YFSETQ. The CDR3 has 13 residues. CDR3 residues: CASSSNVDTEAFF. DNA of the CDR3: TGCGCCAGCAGCTCGAACGTAGACACTGAAGCTTTCTTT.

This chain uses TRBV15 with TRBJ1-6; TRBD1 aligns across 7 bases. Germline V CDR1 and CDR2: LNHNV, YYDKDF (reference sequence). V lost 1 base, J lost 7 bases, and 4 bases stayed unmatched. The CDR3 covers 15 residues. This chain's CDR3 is CATSRGRDSNSPLHF. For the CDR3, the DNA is TGTGCCACCAGCAGAGGACGGGACAGCAATTCACCCCTCCACTTT.

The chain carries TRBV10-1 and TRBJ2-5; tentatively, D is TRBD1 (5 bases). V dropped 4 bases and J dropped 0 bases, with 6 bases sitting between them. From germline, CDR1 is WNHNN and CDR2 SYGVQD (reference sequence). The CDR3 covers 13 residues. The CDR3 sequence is CASSGQYQETQYF. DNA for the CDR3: TGCGCCAGCAGTGGACAGTACCAAGAGACCCAGTACTTC.

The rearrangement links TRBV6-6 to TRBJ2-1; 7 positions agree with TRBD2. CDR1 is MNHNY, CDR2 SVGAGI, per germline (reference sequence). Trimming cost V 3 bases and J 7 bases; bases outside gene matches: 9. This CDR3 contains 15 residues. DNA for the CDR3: TGTGCCAGCAGTTATGTGGGGGGGAGGATGAATGAGCAGTTCTTC. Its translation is CASSYVGGRMNEQFF.

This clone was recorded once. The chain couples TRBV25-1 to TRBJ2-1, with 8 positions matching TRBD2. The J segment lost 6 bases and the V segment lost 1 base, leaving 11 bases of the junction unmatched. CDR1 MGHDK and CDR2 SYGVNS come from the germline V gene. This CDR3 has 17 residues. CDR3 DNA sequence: TGTGCCAGCAGTGAATTTCGGGGGGGCCGAGATCTCAATGAGCAGTTCTTC. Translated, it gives CASSEFRGGRDLNEQFF.

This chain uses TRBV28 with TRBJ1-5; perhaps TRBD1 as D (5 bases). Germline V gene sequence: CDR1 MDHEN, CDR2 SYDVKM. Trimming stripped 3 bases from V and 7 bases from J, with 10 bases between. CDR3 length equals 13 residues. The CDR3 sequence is CASSFDSDQPQHF. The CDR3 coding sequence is TGTGCCAGCAGTTTCGACAGCGACCAGCCCCAGCATTTT.

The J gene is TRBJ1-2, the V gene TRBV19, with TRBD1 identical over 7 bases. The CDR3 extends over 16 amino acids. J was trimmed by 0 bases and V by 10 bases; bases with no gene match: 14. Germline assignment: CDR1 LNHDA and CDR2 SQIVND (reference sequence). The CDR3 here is CATSDRPGGTNYGYTF. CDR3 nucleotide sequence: TGTGCCACCTCCGATAGACCAGGGGGGACTAACTATGGCTACACCTTC. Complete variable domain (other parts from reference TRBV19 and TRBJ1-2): DGGITQSPKYLFRKEGQNVTLSCEQNLNHDAMYWYRQDPGQGLRLIYYSQIVNDFQKGDIAEGYSVSREKKESFPLTVTSAQKNPTAFYLCATSDRPGGTNYGYTFGSGTRLTVV.

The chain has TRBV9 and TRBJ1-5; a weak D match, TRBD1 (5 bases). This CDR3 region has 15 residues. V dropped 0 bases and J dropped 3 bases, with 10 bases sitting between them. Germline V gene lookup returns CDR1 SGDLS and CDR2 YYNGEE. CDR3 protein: CASSVGTGDNQPQHF. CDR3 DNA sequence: TGTGCCAGCAGCGTAGGGACGGGGGACAATCAGCCCCAGCATTTT. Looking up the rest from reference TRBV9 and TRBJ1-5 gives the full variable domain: DSGVTQTPKHLITATGQRVTLRCSPRSGDLSVYWYQQSLDQGLQFLIQYYNGEERAKGNILERFSAQQFPDLHSELNLSSLELGDSALYFCASSVGTGDNQPQHFGDGTRLSIL.

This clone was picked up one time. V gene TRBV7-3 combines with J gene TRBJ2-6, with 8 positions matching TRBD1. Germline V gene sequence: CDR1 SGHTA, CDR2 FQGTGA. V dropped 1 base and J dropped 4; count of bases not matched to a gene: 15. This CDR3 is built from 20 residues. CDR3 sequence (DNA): TGTGCCAGCAGCTTAAGAGGGGGACCGGGACAGGTACCAGGGGCCAACGTCCTGACTTTC. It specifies CASSLRGGPGQVPGANVLTF.

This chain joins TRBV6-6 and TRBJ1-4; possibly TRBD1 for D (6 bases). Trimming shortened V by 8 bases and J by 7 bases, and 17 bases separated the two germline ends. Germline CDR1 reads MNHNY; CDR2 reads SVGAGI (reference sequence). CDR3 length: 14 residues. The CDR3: CASFRAGESEKLFF. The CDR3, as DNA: TGTGCCAGCTTTCGCGCAGGGGAATCTGAAAAACTGTTTTTT.

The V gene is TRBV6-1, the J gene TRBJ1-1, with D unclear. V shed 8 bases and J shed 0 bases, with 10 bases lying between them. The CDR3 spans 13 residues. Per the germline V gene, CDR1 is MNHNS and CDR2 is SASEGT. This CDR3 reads CASQHKMNTEAFF. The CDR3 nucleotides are TGTGCCAGCCAACACAAGATGAACACTGAAGCTTTCTTT.

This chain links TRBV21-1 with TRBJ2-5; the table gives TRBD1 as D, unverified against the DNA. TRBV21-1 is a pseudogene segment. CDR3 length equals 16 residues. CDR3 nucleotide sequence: TGTGCCAGCAGCAGACAAACAGCCGCAAATGGGGAGACCCAGTACTTC. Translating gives CASSRQTAANGETQYF.

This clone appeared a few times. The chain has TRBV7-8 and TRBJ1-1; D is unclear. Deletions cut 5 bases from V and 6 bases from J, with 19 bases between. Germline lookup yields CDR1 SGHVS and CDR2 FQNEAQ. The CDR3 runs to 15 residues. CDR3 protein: CASSGRALSGAEAFF. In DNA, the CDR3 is TGTGCCAGCAGCGGGAGGGCCCTATCTGGGGCTGAAGCTTTCTTT.

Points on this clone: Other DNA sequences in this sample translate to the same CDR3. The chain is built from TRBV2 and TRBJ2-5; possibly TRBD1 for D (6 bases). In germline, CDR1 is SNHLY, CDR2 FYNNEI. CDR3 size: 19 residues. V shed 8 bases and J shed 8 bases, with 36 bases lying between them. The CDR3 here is CASCPDRGRMGRRGETQYF. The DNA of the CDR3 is TGTGCCAGCTGCCCGGACAGAGGGCGCATGGGCCGACGGGGTGAAACCCAGTACTTC.

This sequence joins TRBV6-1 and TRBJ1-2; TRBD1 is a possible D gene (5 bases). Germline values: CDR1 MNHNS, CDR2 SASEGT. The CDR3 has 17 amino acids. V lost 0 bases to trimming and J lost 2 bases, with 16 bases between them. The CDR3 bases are TGTGCCAGCAGTGAAGCGGGGCAGGCTAAACTCAACTATGGCTACACCTTC. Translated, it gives CASSEAGQAKLNYGYTF.

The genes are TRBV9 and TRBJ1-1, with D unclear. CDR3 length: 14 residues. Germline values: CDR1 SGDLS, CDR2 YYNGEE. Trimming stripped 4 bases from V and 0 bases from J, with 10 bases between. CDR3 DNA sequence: TGTGCCAGCAGCCCCAAGCTACTGAACACTGAAGCTTTCTTT. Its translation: CASSPKLLNTEAFF.

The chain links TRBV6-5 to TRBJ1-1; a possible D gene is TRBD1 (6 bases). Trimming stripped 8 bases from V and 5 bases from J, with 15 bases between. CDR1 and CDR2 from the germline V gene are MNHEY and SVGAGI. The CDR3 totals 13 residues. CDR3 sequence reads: CASGPGRGTEAFF. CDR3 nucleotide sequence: TGTGCCAGCGGTCCAGGGAGGGGGACTGAAGCTTTCTTT.

The CDR3 reads CASSLARDNEQFF. In nucleotides, the CDR3 is TGTGCCAGCAGCTTAGCGAGAGATAATGAGCAGTTCTTC. The chain has TRBV7-8 and TRBJ2-1, with unresolved D. V was trimmed by 0 bases and J by 7 bases, leaving 7 bases between them. Germline assignment: CDR1 SGHVS and CDR2 FQNEAQ. The length of the CDR3 is 13 residues. The full variable domain, completed using reference TRBV7-8 and TRBJ2-1, is GAGVSQSPRYKVAKRGQDVALRCDPISGHVSLFWYQQALGQGPEFLTYFQNEAQLDKSGLPSDRFFAERPEGSVSTLKIQRTQQEDSAVYLCASSLARDNEQFFGPGTRLTVL.

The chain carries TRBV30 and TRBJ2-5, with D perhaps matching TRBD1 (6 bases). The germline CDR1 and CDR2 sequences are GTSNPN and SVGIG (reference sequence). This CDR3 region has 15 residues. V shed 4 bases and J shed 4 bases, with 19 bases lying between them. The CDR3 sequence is CAWNKPTGYAETQYF. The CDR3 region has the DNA TGTGCCTGGAACAAGCCAACAGGGTATGCAGAGACCCAGTACTTC.

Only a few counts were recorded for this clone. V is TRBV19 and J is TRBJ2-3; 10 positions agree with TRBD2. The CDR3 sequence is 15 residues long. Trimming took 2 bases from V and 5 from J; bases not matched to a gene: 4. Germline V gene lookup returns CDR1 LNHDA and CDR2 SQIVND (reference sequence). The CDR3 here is CASSISGGAQDTQYF. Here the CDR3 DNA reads TGTGCCAGTAGTATAAGCGGGGGGGCCCAAGATACGCAGTATTTT.

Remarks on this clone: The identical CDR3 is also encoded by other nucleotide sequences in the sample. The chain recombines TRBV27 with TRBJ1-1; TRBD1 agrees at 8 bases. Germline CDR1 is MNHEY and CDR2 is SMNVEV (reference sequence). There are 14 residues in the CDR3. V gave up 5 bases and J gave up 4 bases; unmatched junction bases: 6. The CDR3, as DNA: TGTGCCAGCAGTCCTGGACAGGGAATCACTGAAGCTTTCTTT. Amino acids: CASSPGQGITEAFF.

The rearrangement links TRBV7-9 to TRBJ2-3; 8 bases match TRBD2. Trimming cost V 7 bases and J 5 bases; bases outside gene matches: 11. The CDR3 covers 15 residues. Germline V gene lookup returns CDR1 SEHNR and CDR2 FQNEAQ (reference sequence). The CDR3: CASTERGGGLDTQYF. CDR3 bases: TGTGCCAGCACCGAGAGGGGCGGGGGGTTAGATACGCAGTATTTT.

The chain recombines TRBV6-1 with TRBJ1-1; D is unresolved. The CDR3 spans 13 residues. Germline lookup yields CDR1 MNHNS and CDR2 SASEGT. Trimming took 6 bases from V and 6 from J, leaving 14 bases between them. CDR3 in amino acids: CASRNPQLAEAFF. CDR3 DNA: TGTGCCAGCAGAAATCCCCAGTTGGCTGAAGCTTTCTTT.

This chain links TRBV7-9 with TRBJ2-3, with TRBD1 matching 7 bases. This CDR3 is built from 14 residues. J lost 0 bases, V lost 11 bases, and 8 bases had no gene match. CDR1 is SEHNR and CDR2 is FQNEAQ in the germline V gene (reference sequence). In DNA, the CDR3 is TGTGCCTCGACGACAGGGACGAGCACAGATACGCAGTATTTT. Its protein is CASTTGTSTDTQYF.

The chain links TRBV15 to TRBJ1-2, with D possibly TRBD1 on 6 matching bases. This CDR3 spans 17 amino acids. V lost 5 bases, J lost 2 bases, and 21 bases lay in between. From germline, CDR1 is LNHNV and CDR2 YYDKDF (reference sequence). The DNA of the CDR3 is TGTGCCACCAGCGGGTCCAACGAGGACAGCCTCAACTATGGCTACACCTTC. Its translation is CATSGSNEDSLNYGYTF.

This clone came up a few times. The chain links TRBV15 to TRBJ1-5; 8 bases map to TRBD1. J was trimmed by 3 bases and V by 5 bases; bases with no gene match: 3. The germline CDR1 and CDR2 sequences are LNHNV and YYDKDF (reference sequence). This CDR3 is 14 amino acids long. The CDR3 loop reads CATSAGGINQPQHF. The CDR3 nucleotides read TGTGCCACCAGCGCAGGGGGCATCAATCAGCCCCAGCATTTT.

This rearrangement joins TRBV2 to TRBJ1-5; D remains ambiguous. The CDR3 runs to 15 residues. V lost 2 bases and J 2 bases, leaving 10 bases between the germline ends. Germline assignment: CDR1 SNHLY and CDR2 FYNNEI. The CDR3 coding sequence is TGTGCCAGCAGTGAACACAACCTCGGCAATCAGCCCCAGCATTTT. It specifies CASSEHNLGNQPQHF. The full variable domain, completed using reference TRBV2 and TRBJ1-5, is EPEVTQTPSHQVTQMGQEVILRCVPISNHLYFYWYRQILGQKVEFLVSFYNNEISEKSEIFDDQFSVERPDGSNFTLKIRSTKLEDSAMYFCASSEHNLGNQPQHFGDGTRLSIL.

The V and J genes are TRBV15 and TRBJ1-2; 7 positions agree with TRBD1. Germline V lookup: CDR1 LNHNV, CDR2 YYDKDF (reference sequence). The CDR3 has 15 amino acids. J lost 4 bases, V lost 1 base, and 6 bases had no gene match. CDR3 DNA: TGTGCCACCAGCAGAGCCCGACAGGGAACCTATGGCTACACCTTC. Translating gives CATSRARQGTYGYTF.